This record concerns one TCR beta chain sequence. Antigen: not known. Sequenced material consisted of expressed TCRB transcripts (all of the isolated RNA was reverse transcribed). TCRdb's copy holds only in-frame clones and misses some; the assay was immunoSEQ multiplex PCR. This table holds a few hundred thousand clones, just over 20% found once. Sorting of CD4+ naive, central memory, regulatory and stem cell-like memory cells was performed via CD45RO/CCR7/CD25/CD127/CD95/CD27. Purity above 95% was achieved in all sorted populations. V shed 4 bases, J shed 5 bases, and the junction held 5 bases outside the gene matches. The CDR3 extends over 13 amino acids. Looked up from germline, CDR1 is SGHRS and CDR2 is YFSETQ. These data originate in a study of beta chain features in type 1 diabetes. Whole-study context: Patients did not differ from healthy donors in age, gender or cell yield.

Overall study findings and caveats: Shortening of TCRB CDR3s, moderate but significant, appeared in all four CD4+ subsets of Type 1 diabetes patients. VDJ junctions from patients with type 1 diabetes contained fewer insertions and more deletions.

This clonotype was sampled from a woman aged 40 to 50 with type 1 diabetes. The chain combines TRBV5-1 with TRBJ2-7; TRBD1 aligns across 8 bases. Material: naive CD4+ T cells from blood. Written as DNA, the CDR3 is TGCGCCAGCAGCGTGGACAGGGACAACGAGCAGTACTTC. Its protein product is CASSVDRDNEQYF.